One and the same sample provided the 10 T cell receptor beta chains below, sequenced in a study of relationships among human T cell subsets. The T cell receptor alpha and beta CDR3 regions were amplified from mRNA by semiquantitative ARM-PCR. In ARM-PCR, communal superprimers followed tagged nested gene-specific primers for exponential amplification. TCRdb re-analysed the multiplex PCR reads in MiXCR, keeping a single row per CDR3 protein. The sample consists of fewer than 15,000 distinct CDR3 sequences, roughly three fifths of them appearing once. CD4+CD25+ regulatory T cells came from anti-CD25 bead selection of positively selected CD4+ cells. The source material was Tregs sorted from blood. The receptors come from a man aged 35-49 years in good health.

The V gene is TRBV12-3 or TRBV12-4, the J gene TRBJ1-3; no definite D call. CDR3 length: 16 amino acids. Trimming removed 7 bases at V and 3 bases at J, with 19 bases between. CDR3 sequence reads: CASNPYGGRFGNTIYF. The CDR3 DNA follows: TGTGCCAGCAACCCTTATGGCGGACGGTTTGGAAACACCATATATTTT.

This chain connects TRBV7-6 to TRBJ2-3; 10 bases map to TRBD1. CDR1 and CDR2 (germline): SGHVS, FNYEAQ. Unmatched junction bases numbered 10, after V lost 5 bases and J lost 5 bases. The CDR3 is 16 residues long. The DNA of the CDR3 is TGTGCCAGCAGCCCTCCCCCGGGACAGGGGAAAGATACGCAGTATTTT. Protein: CASSPPPGQGKDTQYF.

This clonotype turned up a few times. The chain uses TRBV30 and TRBJ2-7, with D tentatively TRBD1 (5 bases). Trimming left V 3 bases short and J 8 bases short, with 20 bases between. Germline CDR1 and CDR2: GTSNPN and SVGIG (reference sequence). This CDR3 is built from 14 residues. The CDR3 region is CAWSAGHPPNKQYF. The CDR3 DNA reads as TGTGCCTGGAGCGCCGGACACCCCCCAAATAAGCAGTACTTC.

The chain is built from TRBV20-1 and TRBJ2-7; TRBD2 agrees at 7 bases. Germline trimming cut 3 bases from V and 3 bases from J; bases unmatched to any gene: 5. CDR3 length: 13 residues. Per germline, CDR1 DFQATT and CDR2 SNEGSKA (reference sequence). The CDR3 spells CSASSSGNYEQYF. The CDR3 bases are TGCAGTGCTAGTTCTAGCGGAAACTACGAGCAGTACTTC.

The chain combines TRBV20-1 with TRBJ2-3; weak D call: TRBD2 (5 bases). Trimming pared 4 bases from V and 1 base from J, leaving 9 bases between. This CDR3 spans 13 amino acids. The germline CDR1 and CDR2 sequences are DFQATT and SNEGSKA (reference sequence). CDR3 DNA: TGCAGTGCTAATGGGAGAGGCACAGATACGCAGTATTTT. Protein product: CSANGRGTDTQYF.

The J gene is TRBJ2-3, the V gene TRBV14, with TRBD1 identical over 12 bases. V was clipped by 4 bases and J by 6 bases; unmatched bases: 5. CDR1 and CDR2 from the germline V gene are SGHDN and FVKESK. CDR3 size: 15 residues. The CDR3 loop is CASSRGQGALDTQYF. The CDR3 region has the DNA TGTGCCAGCAGCCGGGGACAGGGGGCTTTGGATACGCAGTATTTT. Complete variable domain (other parts from reference TRBV14 and TRBJ2-3): EAGVTQFPSHSVIEKGQTVTLRCDPISGHDNLYWYRRVMGKEIKFLLHFVKESKQDESGMPNNRFLAERTGGTYSTLKVQPAELEDSGVYFCASSRGQGALDTQYFGPGTRLTVL.

Turning to this clonotype: The junction departs from germline at one end; a sequencing error may be responsible. V and J are TRBV6-1 and TRBJ2-7; D may be TRBD1 (5 bases). The germline CDR1 and CDR2 sequences are MNHNS and SASEGT. There are 16 residues in the CDR3. The CDR3 nucleotides are TGTACCAGCAGTGAACAGAACAGGCGTTCCCTCCGCGAGCAGTACTTC. Protein product: CTSSEQNRRSLREQYF.

This chain links TRBV7-9 with TRBJ1-1, with no clear D. Trimming took off 5 bases at V and 0 bases at J, with 7 bases between the two ends. The germline CDR1 and CDR2 sequences are SEHNR and FQNEAQ (reference sequence). The CDR3 consists of 13 residues. CDR3 protein: CASSGDLNTEAFF. The CDR3 DNA reads TGTGCCAGCAGCGGCGACTTGAACACTGAAGCTTTCTTT.

Relative to its sample, this clonotype is medium-sized. For the CDR3, the DNA is TGTGCCAGCCGCCCCCAAGGGGGCAATCAGCCCCAGCATTTT. Translated, it gives CASRPQGGNQPQHF. The chain recombines TRBV27 with TRBJ1-5, with D perhaps matching TRBD1 (5 bases). The CDR3 length is 14 residues. The V end lost 8 bases, the J end lost 2 bases, and 13 bases lay between the germline ends. Germline loops: CDR1 MNHEY, CDR2 SMNVEV (reference sequence).

In its sample, this clonotype was seen once. The chain couples TRBV20-1 to TRBJ2-7, with 8 bases lining up with TRBD1. This CDR3 has 14 residues. The ends lost 3 bases at V and 2 bases at J; junction bases unmatched: 6. The germline V gene has CDR1 DFQATT and CDR2 SNEGSKA (reference sequence). The CDR3 DNA is TGCAGTGCTAGTGGGAGGACAGGGACCTACGAGCAGTACTTC. Amino acid sequence: CSASGRTGTYEQYF.